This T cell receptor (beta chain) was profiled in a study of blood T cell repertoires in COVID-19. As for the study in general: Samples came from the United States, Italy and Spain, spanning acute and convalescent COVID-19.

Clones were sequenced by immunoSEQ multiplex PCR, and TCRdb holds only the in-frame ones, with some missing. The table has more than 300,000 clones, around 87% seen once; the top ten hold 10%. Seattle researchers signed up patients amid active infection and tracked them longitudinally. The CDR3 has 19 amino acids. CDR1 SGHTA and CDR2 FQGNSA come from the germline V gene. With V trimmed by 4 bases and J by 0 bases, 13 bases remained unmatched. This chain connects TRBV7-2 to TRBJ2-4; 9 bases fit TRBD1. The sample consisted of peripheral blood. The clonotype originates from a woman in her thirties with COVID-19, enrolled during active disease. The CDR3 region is CASSSWTGVAFQAKNIQYF. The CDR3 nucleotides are TGTGCCAGCAGCTCATGGACAGGGGTCGCCTTCCAAGCCAAAAACATTCAGTACTTC.